This TCR beta chain was captured in a study of spatial heterogeneity in lung cancer. The sample holds many counts of this clonotype. Its specificity is unknown. Germline V gives CDR1 MGHRA, CDR2 YSYEKL. Trimming stripped 0 bases from V and 4 bases from J, with 19 bases between. The CDR3 loop spans 18 amino acids. Specified time point: sample taken at primary tumor resection. Unsorted whole RNA from tumor, nontumor lung or frozen PBMC underwent sequencing. All TCR cDNA molecules were individually tagged with a unique molecular identifier. TCRdb itself ran the 5' RACE reads through MiXCR, one entry per CDR3 protein. The table shows some 15,000 distinct CDR3 sequences, with approximately 7.4% occurring only once. Regarding the study as a whole: The counts of expanded TCRs, ubiquitous and regional, tracked ubiquitous and regional nonsynonymous mutations, respectively. Tumor mutation counts were tracked by expanded intratumoral alpha and beta TCR counts.

The receptor was isolated from a male donor with early-stage non-small cell lung cancer. The material was lung tumor tissue, obtained at surgery. The rearrangement links TRBV4-1 to TRBJ1-5; no clear D. The CDR3 sequence: CASSQDLVSSGVNQPQHF. CDR3 coding DNA: TGCGCCAGCAGCCAAGATCTAGTCAGTTCGGGAGTTAATCAGCCCCAGCATTTT.